This T cell receptor beta chain was retrieved from a study of cytomegalovirus exposure and HLA in healthy donors. PCR involved 60 Vbeta and 13 Jbeta primers. Assay: immunoSEQ multiplex PCR; the TCRdb copy retains only in-frame clones and omits some. The top ten hold 3% to 4.5% of the sample, which has approximately 88,000 clones, approximately 77% seen once. The clonotype was recovered from a man in his thirties or forties in good health and CMV-seronegative. Sequenced sample: PBMCs.

The chain's CDR3 is CASSPTSGRSYEQYF. DNA for the CDR3: TGTGCCAGCAGTCCCACTAGCGGGAGGTCCTACGAGCAGTACTTC. V usage is TRBV2 and J usage is TRBJ2-7; 12 nucleotides match TRBD2. V was clipped by 5 bases and J by 1 base; unmatched bases: 3. Germline V lookup: CDR1 SNHLY, CDR2 FYNNEI. The CDR3 length is 15 residues.